This T cell receptor beta chain was retrieved from a study of CD8 T cells in ankylosing spondylitis (dated by TCRdb to about 2017). Context from the whole study: The study profiled T cell receptor beta repertoires in healthy donors and ankylosing spondylitis patients to find disease-linked TCR variants. In total, the full study cohort was made up of approximately 99 healthy donors and 20 to 25 ankylosing spondylitis patients. Peripheral blood was sampled, and synovial fluid was additionally collected from ankylosing spondylitis patients. The paper's findings and limits, for the study overall: A CD8+ phenotype was shown by the disease-linked clones, which were found at relatively low frequencies in peripheral blood. A TCR beta motif made up of several highly homologous amino acid variants appeared to be characteristic of blood from ankylosing spondylitis patients. Significant enrichment of the disease-linked clones was reported in matched synovial fluid samples from ankylosing spondylitis patients. Some of the motif variants had been reported before in the synovial fluid and blood of reactive arthritis patients, a finding that suggests common disease-initiation mechanisms.

After removal of 5 bases from V and 2 bases from J, the junction retains 8 bases not matched to a gene. The CDR3, cysteine through phenylalanine, is 16 amino acids long. Here the CDR3 DNA is all that survives: 48 bases in frame from base 1. CDR1 and CDR2, looked up from the germline V gene, are ENHRY and SYGVKD. For sequencing, an Illumina HiSeq 2500 was employed. Quantitative 5'-RACE with molecular barcodes was the method used to prepare the TCR beta libraries. In the paper's pipeline: Disease-linked TCR variants were identified with a new computational method built on a probabilistic model of VDJ rearrangement. The raw public reads went through TCRdb reprocessing: fastp at Q25, MiXCR clone calling, in-frame beta chains kept. Here each entry gathers all rows of one CDR3 protein and keeps the most common genes and DNA. TCRdb, rather than the study authors, made the V and J calls. For this sample the table gives about 250,000 distinct CDR3 sequences, of which about 10% were detected only once. Around 3% of the sample comes from the top ten.

This clonotype was observed at least ten times. The target of this receptor is not known. One base away there is no much larger clone; base qualities are not given. This TCR derives from a male donor with ankylosing spondylitis or in good health (not recorded which). The sequence links TRBV10-3 to TRBJ2-2, and 7 junctional nucleotides match TRBD2. The sequenced sample consisted of blood, either unsorted or a sorted T cell fraction (not recorded which). The nucleotide sequence reads as follows: TGTGCCATCAGTTCGGCAGGAGCGGGAAACACCGGGGAGCTGTTTTTT. Translation gives CAISSAGAGNTGELFF.